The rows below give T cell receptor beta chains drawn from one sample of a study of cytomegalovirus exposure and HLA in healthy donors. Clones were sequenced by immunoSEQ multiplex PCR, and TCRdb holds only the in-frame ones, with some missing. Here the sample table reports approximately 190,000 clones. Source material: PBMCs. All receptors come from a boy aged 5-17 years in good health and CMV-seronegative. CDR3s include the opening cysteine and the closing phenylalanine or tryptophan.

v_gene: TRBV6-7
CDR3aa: CASIRRRFTEAFF

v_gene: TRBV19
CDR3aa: CATDDRGGEKLFF

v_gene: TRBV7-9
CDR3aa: CASSGDRGPREQYF

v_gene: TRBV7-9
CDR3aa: CASSLAGTAGNTIYF

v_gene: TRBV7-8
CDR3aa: CASSLGYRGPAGNEQFF

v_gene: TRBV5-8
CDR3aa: CASSLDRGYEQYF

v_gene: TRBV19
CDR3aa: CASSIERSGESTDTQYF

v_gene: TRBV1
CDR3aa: CTSSQAGAGLRQETQYF

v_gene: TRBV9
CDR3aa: CASSQRAGGDEQYF

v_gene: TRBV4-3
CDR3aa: CASSGGWPRAGNTIYF

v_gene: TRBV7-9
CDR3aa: CASTRGADGNTIYF

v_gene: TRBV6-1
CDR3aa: CASSDQGGQPQHF

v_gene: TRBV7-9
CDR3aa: CASSHETGDSNQPQHF

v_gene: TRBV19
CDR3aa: CASSTDRELDEQYF

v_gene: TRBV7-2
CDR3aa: CASSRRGLNYEQYF

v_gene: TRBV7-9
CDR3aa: CASSLVTSGAPYNEQFF

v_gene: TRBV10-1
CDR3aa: CASSESRRDWNTIYF

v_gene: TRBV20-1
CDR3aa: CSAPGYYEQYF

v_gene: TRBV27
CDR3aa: CASSLTGLRGPQPQHF

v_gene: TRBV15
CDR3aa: CATSRVGDRGTYEQYF

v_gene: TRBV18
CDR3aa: CASSPQSGASNTGELFF

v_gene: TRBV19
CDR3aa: CASSTAGGAYEQYF

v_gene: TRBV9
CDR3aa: CASSAGLAGGPDTQYF

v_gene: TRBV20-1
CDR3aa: CSARDRSQAFF

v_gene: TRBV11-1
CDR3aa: CASSTGPTGELFF

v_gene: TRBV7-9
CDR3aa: CASSSAQGSYEQYF

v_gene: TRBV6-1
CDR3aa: CASSEERLNTEAFF

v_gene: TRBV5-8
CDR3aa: CASSARQGPLHF

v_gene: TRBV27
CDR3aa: CASGQGSPTEAFF

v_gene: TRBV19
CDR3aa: CASSMTGVNTEAFF

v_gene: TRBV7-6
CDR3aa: CASSPEGRGSNQPQHF

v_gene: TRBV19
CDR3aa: CASSRGTGYTGELFF

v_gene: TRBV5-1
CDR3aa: CASSPGTSGGAYQETQYF

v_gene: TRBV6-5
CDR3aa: CASGGAYGKNIQYF

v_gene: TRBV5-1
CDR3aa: CASSPRQVNEQYF

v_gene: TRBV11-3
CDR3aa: CASSSPGGDQETQYF

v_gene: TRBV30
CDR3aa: CAWSVGVLGQPQHF

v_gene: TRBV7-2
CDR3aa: CASSLVADPRDTEAFF

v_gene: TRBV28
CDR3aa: CASSDSVREQFF

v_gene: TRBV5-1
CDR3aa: CASSLQGQGTGELFF

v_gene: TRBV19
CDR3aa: CASSPSGGVPDTQYF

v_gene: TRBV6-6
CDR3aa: CASSYPGTAGNTIYF

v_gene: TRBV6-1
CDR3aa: CASSDPPTGTKGGYTF

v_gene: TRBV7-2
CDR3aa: CASSLTLAGGQETQYF

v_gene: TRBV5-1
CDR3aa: CASSPLSTGGNNSPLHF

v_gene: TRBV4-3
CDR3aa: CASSQEEGSYEQYF

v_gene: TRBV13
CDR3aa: CASSLRLFGEGDTEAFF

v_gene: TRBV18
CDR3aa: CASSPEAMVEQYF

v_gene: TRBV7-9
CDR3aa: CASSRNQDSIEGSRGYTF

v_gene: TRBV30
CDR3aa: CAWKGDFSYNSPLHF

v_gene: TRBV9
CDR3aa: CASTPPGDTGELFF